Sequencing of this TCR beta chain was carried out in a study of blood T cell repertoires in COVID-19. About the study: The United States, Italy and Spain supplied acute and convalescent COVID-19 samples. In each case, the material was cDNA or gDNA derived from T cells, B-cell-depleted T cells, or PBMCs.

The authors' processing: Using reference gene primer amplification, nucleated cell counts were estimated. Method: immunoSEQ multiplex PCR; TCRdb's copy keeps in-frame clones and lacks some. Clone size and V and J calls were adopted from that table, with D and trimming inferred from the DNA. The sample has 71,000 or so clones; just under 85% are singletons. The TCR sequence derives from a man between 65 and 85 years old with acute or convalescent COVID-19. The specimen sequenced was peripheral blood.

The DNA of the CDR3 is TGTGCCAGCAGGGCCCAGGGTCGGAACACCATATATTTT. Translated: CASRAQGRNTIYF. This chain uses TRBV27 with TRBJ1-3; a possible D gene is TRBD1 (5 bases). CDR3 length equals 13 residues. Germline CDR1 is MNHEY and CDR2 is SMNVEV (reference sequence). Trimming shortened V by 6 bases and J by 7 bases, and 13 bases separated the two germline ends.